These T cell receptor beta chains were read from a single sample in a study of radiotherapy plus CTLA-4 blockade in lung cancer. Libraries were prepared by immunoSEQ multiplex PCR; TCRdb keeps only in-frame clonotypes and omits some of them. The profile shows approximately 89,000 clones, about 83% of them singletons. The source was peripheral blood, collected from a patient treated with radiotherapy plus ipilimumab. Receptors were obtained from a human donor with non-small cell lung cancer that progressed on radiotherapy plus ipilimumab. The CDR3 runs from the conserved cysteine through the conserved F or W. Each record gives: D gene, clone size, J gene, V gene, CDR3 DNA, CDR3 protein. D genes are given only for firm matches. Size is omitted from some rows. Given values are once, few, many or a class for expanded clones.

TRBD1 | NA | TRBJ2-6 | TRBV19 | TGTGCCAGTAGTAGAGAAGCAGGCGGACAGGGGGCGATTGGGGCCAACGTCCTGACTTTC | CASSREAGGQGAIGANVLTF
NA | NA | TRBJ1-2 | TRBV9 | TGTGCCAGCAGCGTAGGGGGATGGGGGGCGCTGGGCTACACCTTC | CASSVGGWGALGYTF
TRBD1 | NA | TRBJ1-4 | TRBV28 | TGTGCCAGCAGGGCCAGGGGGCACGAAAAACTGTTTTTT | CASRARGHEKLFF
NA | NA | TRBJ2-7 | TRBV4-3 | TGCGCCAGCAGCCAAGTTCCCGTGGGACTTACCTACGAGCAGTACTTC | CASSQVPVGLTYEQYF
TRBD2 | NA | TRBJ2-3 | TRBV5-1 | TGCGCCAGCAGCGAGGGACTAGCGGGGGGGCCGGTCCTGGATACGCAGTATTTT | CASSEGLAGGPVLDTQYF
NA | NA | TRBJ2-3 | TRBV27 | TGTGCCAGCAGTTTTTCGGCTGGTGCTGGCACAGATACGCAGTATTTT | CASSFSAGAGTDTQYF
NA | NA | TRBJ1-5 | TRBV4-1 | TGCGCCAGCAGCCAAGTTATGGGGGGTGACAGCAATCAGCCCCAGCATTTT | CASSQVMGGDSNQPQHF
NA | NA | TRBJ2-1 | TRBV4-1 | TGCGCCAGCAGCCCCCTGGGTAAGGGGCAGTTCTTC | CASSPLGKGQFF
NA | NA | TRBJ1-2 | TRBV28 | TGTGCCAGCAGTTTCAGGGACAACCGGCGGGGCTACACCTTC | CASSFRDNRRGYTF
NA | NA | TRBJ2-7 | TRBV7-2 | TGTGCCAGCAGGCCGACAGGATCCTACGAGCAGTACTTC | CASRPTGSYEQYF
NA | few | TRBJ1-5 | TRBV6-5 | TGTGCCAGCAGTCCCGGGGAGGGGTTTCAGCCCCAGCATTTT | CASSPGEGFQPQHF
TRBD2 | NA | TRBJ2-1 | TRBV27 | TGTGCCAGCAGTCCACAGAAGCGGGAGTTGAGGAATGAGCAGTTCTTC | CASSPQKRELRNEQFF
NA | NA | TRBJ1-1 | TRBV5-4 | TGTGCCAGCAGCTTGGAGAGGATGAACACTGAAGCTTTCTTT | CASSLERMNTEAFF
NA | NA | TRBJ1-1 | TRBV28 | TGTGCCAGCAGTTTAATTGTAACAGGCGGCGGGAAAGCTTTCTTT | CASSLIVTGGGKAFF
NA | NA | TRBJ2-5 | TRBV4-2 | TGTGCCAGCAGCCCGAGCGATACGAAAGAGACCCAGTACTTC | CASSPSDTKETQYF
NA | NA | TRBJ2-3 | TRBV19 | TGTGCCAGTAGTAGGAGCGGGAGCACAGATACGCAGTATTTT | CASSRSGSTDTQYF
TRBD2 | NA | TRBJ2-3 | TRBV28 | TGTGCCAGCAGAAGCGGGGGGGGCACAGATACGCAGTATTTT | CASRSGGGTDTQYF
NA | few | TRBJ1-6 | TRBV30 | TGTGCCTGGAGTGTACGTCGAAGTAGGATGTCGGATAATTCACCCCTCCACTTT | CAWSVRRSRMSDNSPLHF
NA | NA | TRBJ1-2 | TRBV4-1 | TGCGCCAGCAGCCAAGAGTTTATGGCCGCACTGTATGGCTACACCTTC | CASSQEFMAALYGYTF
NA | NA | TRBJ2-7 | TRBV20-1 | TGCAGTGCTCAGGAGAGGGAGGAGCAGTACTTC | CSAQEREEQYF
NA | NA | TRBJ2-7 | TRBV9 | TGTGCCAGCAGCCCCCAGGGGGACTACGTTTACGAGCAGTACTTC | CASSPQGDYVYEQYF
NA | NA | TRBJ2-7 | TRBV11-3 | TGTGCCAGCAGCACCGGGACTTCCTTCTCCTACGAGCAGTACTTC | CASSTGTSFSYEQYF
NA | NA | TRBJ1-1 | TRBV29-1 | TGCAGCGTTCTCGGGGCAGCTGAAGCTTTCTTT | CSVLGAAEAFF
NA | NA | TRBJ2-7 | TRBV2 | TGTGCCAGCAGACCCGATCACGAGCAGTACTTC | CASRPDHEQYF
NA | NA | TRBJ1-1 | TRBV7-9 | TGTGCCAGCAGCTTAGCGGGGGGCGGTGAAGCTTTCTTT | CASSLAGGGEAFF
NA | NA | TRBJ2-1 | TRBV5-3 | TGTGCCAGAAGACCCAGTCATGAGCAGTTCTTC | CARRPSHEQFF
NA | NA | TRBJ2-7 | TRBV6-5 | TGTGCCAGCAGTTCCCCATGGGAGCAGTACTTC | CASSSPWEQYF
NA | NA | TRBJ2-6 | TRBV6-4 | TGTGCCATCCCAGGCAAGGGCTCTGGGGCCAACGTCCTGACTTTC | CAIPGKGSGANVLTF
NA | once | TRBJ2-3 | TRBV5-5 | TGTGCCAGCAGGTCGGACGGTTTCTCGGGAGATACGCAGTATTTT | CASRSDGFSGDTQYF
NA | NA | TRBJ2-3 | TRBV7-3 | TGTGCCAGCAGCCAGAGGGCCACAGATACGCAGTATTTT | CASSQRATDTQYF
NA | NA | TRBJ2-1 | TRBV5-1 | TGCGCCAGCAGCCCACGGGGGGCCCTGGATGAGCAGTTCTTC | CASSPRGALDEQFF
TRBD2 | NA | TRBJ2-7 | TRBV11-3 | TGTGCCAGCAGCCCCGGTAGCGGGGGGACCTACGAGCAGTACTTC | CASSPGSGGTYEQYF
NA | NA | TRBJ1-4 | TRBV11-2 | TGTGCCAGCAGCTTAGGGTTGAGATCTTCGAATGAAAAACTGTTTTTT | CASSLGLRSSNEKLFF
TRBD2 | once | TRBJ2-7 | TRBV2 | TGTGCCAGCAGTCGACTAGCGGGAGCCTCCTACGAGCAGTACTTC | CASSRLAGASYEQYF
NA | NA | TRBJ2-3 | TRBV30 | TGTGCCTGGAGCGGCAGCCCAGATACGCAGTATTTT | CAWSGSPDTQYF
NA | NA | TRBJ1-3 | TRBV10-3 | TGTGCCATCAGTGAGCTTCTGCAGGCTCGATCTGGAAACACCATATATTTT | CAISELLQARSGNTIYF
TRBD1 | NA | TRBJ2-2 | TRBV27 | TGTGCCAGCAGAAAACGACAGGGCGGAACGAACACCGGGGAGCTGTTTTTT | CASRKRQGGTNTGELFF
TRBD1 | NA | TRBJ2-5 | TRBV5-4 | TGTGCCAGCAGCAGACAGGGCCAAGAGACCCAGTACTTC | CASSRQGQETQYF
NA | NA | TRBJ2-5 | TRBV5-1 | TGCGCCAGCAGCCCGGGACATGTGGAGACCCAGTACTTC | CASSPGHVETQYF
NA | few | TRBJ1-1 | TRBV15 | TGTGCCACCAGCAGAGATGGGGCGTTCTTCGCTGAAGCTTTCTTT | CATSRDGAFFAEAFF
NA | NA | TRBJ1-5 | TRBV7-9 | TGTGCCAGCAGCCCTAGGGACAGCAATCAGCCCCAGCATTTT | CASSPRDSNQPQHF
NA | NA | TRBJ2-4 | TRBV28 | TGTGCCAGCAGTTTGAACAAAAACATTCAGTACTTC | CASSLNKNIQYF
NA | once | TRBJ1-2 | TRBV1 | TGCACCAGCAGCCAAGAAGTACAGGGCTCTCTCGGTCTACGCTACACCTTC | CTSSQEVQGSLGLRYTF
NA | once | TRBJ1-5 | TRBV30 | TGTGCCTGGAGTGTACCCCGGTGGGGCAATCAGCCCCAGCATTTT | CAWSVPRWGNQPQHF
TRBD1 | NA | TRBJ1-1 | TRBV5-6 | TGTGCCAGCAGCTTGGTTGACAGGGGGTTCTCTCTCGCGACTGAAGCTTTCTTT | CASSLVDRGFSLATEAFF
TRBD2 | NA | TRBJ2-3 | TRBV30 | TGTGCCTGGAGTGCCGGACTAGCGGGGGGGAGGGATACGCAGTATTTT | CAWSAGLAGGRDTQYF
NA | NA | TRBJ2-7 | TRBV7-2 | TGTGCCAGCACCGCAGGGCTGAACTCCTACGAGCAGTACTTC | CASTAGLNSYEQYF
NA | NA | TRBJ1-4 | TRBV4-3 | TGCGCCAGGGGCCCGGCAGGCCCAGGGGCAACTAATGAAAAACTGTTTTTT | CARGPAGPGATNEKLFF
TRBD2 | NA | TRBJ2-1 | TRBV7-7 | TGTGCTAGCAGCTTAGCTAGCGGGAGCAATGAGCAGTTCTTC | CASSLASGSNEQFF
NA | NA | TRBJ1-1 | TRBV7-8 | TGTGCCAGCCTGCGCGGTCGGAACACTGAAGCTTTCTTT | CASLRGRNTEAFF